This T cell receptor (beta chain) derives from a study of T cells after yellow fever vaccination. Remarks on this clonotype: Antigen: not known.

This CDR3 has 16 amino acids. The V end was cut by 4 bases, the J end by 5 bases, with 19 bases between. CDR1 and CDR2 from the germline V gene are PRHDT and FYEKMQ (reference sequence). General observations from the study: A weaker but faster secondary response was observed, peaking on day 5 versus 15.

TCRdb called the 5' RACE reads again in MiXCR, with one record for every CDR3 protein. The top ten hold around a third of the sample, which has about 74,000 distinct CDR3 sequences, roughly 6.9% seen once. The receptor comes from a man aged 18 to 30 who received the YFV17D yellow fever vaccine. V is TRBV13 and J is TRBJ2-3; perhaps D is TRBD1 or TRBD2 (6 bases each). Sequenced here: CD8+ T cells sorted from PBMCs, sampled about 5 days after the first yellow fever vaccination. In DNA form, the CDR3 reads TGTGCCAGCAGCTCCACTAGCCGGGGGCACGTAGATACGCAGTATTTT. Amino acids: CASSSTSRGHVDTQYF.